This record looks at one T cell receptor (beta chain) sequence and its context. Its antigen is not known. Using immunoSEQ multiplex PCR, the repertoire was profiled, and TCRdb retains in-frame clones only, with some absent. This table holds roughly 93,000 clones, roughly 90% found once. J gave up 6 bases and V 2 bases, and 7 bases lay outside the gene matches. The CDR3 consists of 15 residues. Germline CDR1 and CDR2: MNHEY and SMNVEV (reference sequence). This entry comes from a study of graft-versus-host responses after intestinal transplantation. Study information: As for transplant type, recipients had multivisceral, liver-intestinal, or isolated intestinal grafts. Every recipient underwent anti-thymocyte globulin induction, then tacrolimus and steroids for two to four years.

Findings of the study overall: Researchers found peak circulating GvH clone levels linked to early post-transplant HvG declines.

The source material was unstimulated CD8+ T cells sorted from spleen or lymph node cells, sampled before transplant. The chain links TRBV27 to TRBJ2-3; 8 nucleotides align to TRBD1. This TCR was recovered from a human donor who was the organ donor for an intestinal transplant. The CDR3 spells CASSLSPGGYDTQYF. In DNA, the CDR3 is TGTGCCAGCAGTTTAAGTCCAGGGGGCTACGATACGCAGTATTTT.